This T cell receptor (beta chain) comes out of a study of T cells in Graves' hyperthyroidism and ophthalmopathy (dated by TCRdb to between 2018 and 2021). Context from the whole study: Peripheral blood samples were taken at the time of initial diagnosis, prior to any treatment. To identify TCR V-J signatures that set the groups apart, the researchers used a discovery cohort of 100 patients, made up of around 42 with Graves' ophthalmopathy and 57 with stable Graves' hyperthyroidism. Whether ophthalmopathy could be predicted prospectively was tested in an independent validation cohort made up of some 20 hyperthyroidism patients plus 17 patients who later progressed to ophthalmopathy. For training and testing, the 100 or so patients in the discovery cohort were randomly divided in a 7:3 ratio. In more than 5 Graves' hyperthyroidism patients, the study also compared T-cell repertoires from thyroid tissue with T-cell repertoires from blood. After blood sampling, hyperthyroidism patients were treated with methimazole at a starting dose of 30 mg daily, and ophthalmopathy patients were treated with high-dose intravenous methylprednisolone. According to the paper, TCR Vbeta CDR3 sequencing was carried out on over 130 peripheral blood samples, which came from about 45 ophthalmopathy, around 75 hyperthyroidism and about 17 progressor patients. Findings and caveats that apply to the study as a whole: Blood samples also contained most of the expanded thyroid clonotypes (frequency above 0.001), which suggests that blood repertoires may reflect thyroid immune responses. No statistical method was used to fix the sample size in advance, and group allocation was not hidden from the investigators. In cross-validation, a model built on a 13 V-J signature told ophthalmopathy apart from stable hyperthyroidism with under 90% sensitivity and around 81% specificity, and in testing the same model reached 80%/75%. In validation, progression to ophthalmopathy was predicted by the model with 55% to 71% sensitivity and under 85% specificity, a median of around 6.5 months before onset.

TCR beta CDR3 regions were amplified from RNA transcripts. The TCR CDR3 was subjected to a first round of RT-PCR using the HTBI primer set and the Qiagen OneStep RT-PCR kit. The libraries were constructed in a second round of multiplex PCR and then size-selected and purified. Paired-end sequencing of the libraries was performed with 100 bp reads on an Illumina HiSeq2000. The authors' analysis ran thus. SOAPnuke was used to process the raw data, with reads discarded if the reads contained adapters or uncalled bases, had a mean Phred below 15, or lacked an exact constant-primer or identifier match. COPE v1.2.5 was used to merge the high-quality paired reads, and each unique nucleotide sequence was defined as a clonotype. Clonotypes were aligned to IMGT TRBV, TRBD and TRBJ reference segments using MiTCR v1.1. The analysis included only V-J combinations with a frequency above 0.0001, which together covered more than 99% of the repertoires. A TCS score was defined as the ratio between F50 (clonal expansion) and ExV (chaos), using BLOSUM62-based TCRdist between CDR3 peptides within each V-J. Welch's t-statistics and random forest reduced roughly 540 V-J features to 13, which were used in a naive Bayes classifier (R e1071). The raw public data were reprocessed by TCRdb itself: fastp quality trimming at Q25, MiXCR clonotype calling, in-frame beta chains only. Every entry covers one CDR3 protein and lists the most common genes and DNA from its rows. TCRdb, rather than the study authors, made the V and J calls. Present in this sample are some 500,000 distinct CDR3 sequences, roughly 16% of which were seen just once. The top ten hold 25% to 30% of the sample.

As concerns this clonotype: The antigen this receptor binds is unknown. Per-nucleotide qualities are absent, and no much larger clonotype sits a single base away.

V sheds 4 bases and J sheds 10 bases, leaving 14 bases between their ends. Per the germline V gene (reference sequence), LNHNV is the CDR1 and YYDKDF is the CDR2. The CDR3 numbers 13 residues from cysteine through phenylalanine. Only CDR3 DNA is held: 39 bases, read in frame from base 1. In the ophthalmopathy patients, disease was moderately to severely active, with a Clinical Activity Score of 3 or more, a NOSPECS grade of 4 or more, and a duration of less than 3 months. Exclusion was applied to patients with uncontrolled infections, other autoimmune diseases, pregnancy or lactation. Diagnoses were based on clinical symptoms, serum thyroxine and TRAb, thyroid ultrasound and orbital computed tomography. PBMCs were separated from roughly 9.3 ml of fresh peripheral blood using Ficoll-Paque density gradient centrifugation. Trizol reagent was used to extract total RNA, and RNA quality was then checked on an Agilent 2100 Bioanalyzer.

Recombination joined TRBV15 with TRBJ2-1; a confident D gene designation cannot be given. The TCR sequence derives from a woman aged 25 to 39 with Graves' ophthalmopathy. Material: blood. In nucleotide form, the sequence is TGTGCCACCAGCAATGGCCCTTTAGGGGAGCAGTTCTTC. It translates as CATSNGPLGEQFF.